This T cell receptor beta chain is drawn from a study of blood T cells in healthy people across ages. Overall study findings and caveats: The donors' CMV status was not determined, possibly confounding changes in expanded clonotypes. Naive and antigen-experienced cells were not separated, limiting conclusive comparison.

This clonotype appeared a few times. No antigen is known for it. The CDR3 totals 15 residues. The germline gives CDR1 MNHEY, CDR2 SVGEGT. V was trimmed by 2 bases and J by 5 bases, leaving 15 bases between them. Primed by a sample-barcoded 5' primer and a J-beta primer mix, a second PCR proceeded for about 6 to 11 cycles. Tags on each cDNA molecule came from a template-switch adaptor with 12 random nucleotides. TCRdb ran MiXCR on the 5' RACE reads and lists one entry per CDR3 protein. Here the sample spans more than 450,000 distinct CDR3 sequences, about 29% being singletons. The data also belong to a second study, concerning T cells of mothers and their children. That investigation notes: Reads recorded for TCR beta CDR3 numbered over 9.5 million per mother and around 3 million per child.

This sequence originates from a boy between 2 and 10 years old in good health. J is TRBJ2-5 and V is TRBV6-2 or TRBV6-3; D gene ambiguous. Sample: blood. CDR3 DNA sequence: TGTGCCAGCAGTTACCTTCTTACATCCCACGAGACCCAGTACTTC. As protein: CASSYLLTSHETQYF.